The present T cell receptor beta chain was sequenced within a study of T-cell memory formation after mild COVID-19. At the level of the study: Largely donor-specific sequence clusters came from a couple of donors.

TCRdb re-called the 5' RACE reads through MiXCR, storing one row per CDR3 protein. The sample lists about 57,000 distinct CDR3 sequences, 12% occurring once. Sequenced input: PBMCs or a T cell subset sorted from them (not recorded which). The receptor was isolated from a man in his late teens or twenties who had mild COVID-19 (a few samples of this study predate the infection). Cell type and time point are not known.

CDR3 protein: CASSQEGRVNTEAFF. The CDR3 nucleotides are TGCGCCAGCAGCCAAGAGGGGCGCGTGAACACTGAAGCTTTCTTT. The rearrangement joins TRBV4-3 to TRBJ1-1; weak D call: TRBD1 (5 bases). V lost 0 bases, J lost 0 bases, and 8 bases lay in between. The CDR3 extends over 15 amino acids. CDR1 and CDR2 from the germline V gene are LGHNA and YSLEER.